This TCR beta chain is drawn from a study of blood T cell repertoires in COVID-19. Per the original methods: Reference gene primer amplification gave nucleated cell count estimates. Method: immunoSEQ multiplex PCR; TCRdb's copy keeps in-frame clones and lacks some. From that table come the V and J calls and clone size; the DNA was used to work out D and trimming. The sample holds around 200,000 clones, roughly 88% seen once. The source material was peripheral blood. This TCR derives from a middle-aged woman with COVID-19, enrolled during active disease.

The CDR3 sequence is CASSLAAGGYEQYF. Here the CDR3 DNA reads TGCGCCAGCAGCTTGGCCGCGGGAGGGTACGAGCAGTACTTC. This chain connects TRBV5-1 to TRBJ2-7; 9 bases are shared with TRBD2. With 0 bases clipped from V and 4 bases from J, the junction kept 2 bases outside the gene matches. This CDR3 contains 14 residues. The germline gives CDR1 SGHRS, CDR2 YFSETQ.